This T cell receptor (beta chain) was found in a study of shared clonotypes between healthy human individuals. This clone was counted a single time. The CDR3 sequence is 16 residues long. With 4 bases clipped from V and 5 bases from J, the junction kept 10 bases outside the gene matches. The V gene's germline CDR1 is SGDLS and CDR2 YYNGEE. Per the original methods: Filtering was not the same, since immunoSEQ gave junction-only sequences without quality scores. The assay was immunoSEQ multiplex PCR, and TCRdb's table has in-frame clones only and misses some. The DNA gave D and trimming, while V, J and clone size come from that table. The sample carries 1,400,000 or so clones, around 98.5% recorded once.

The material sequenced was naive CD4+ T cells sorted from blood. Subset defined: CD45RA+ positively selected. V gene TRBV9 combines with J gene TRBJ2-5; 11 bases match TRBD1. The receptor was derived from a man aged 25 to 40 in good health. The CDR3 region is CASSTDRGRFGETQYF. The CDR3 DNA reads TGTGCCAGCAGCACGGACAGGGGGCGGTTTGGGGAGACCCAGTACTTC.